One and the same sample provided the 5 T cell receptor beta chains below, sequenced in a study of Graves' ophthalmopathy and Graves' hyperthyroidism. Using RNA transcripts, the TCR beta CDR3 regions were amplified. First-round RT-PCR employed HTBI primers, with a second-round multiplex PCR after it. TCRdb re-called the multiplex PCR reads through MiXCR, storing one row per CDR3 protein. This table holds 300,000 to 350,000 distinct CDR3 sequences, roughly 16% found once. The sequencing sample was made of peripheral blood. The receptors come from an adult man with Graves' ophthalmopathy.

This clonotype was picked up many times. The chain employs TRBV19 and TRBJ2-7; 13 bases are a match to TRBD2. The CDR3 has 14 residues. V lost 3 bases and J lost 6; bases outside the gene matches: 2. The germline V gene encodes CDR1 LNHDA and CDR2 SQIVND (reference sequence). CDR3 bases: TGTGCCAGTAGTATCGGACTAGCGGGGGCCGAGCAGTACTTC. Translating gives CASSIGLAGAEQYF.

Ten or more counts support this clonotype. The V gene is TRBV5-1, the J gene TRBJ2-2; TRBD1 agrees at 11 bases. V was pared by 5 bases and J by 6 bases, with 6 bases of the junction left unmatched. Germline assignment: CDR1 SGHRS and CDR2 YFSETQ. The CDR3 contains 15 residues. The CDR3 nucleotides are TGCGCCAGCAGTCGGACAGGGGGCAGCGCCGGGGAGCTGTTTTTT. Residues: CASSRTGGSAGELFF. Complete variable domain (other parts from reference TRBV5-1 and TRBJ2-2): KAGVTQTPRYLIKTRGQQVTLSCSPISGHRSVSWYQQTPGQGLQFLFEYFSETQRNKGNFPGRFSGRQFSNSRSEMNVSTLELGDSALYLCASSRTGGSAGELFFGEGSRLTVL.

This clonotype was picked up many times. The chain links TRBV6-2 or TRBV6-3 to TRBJ1-2; no clear D. Germline CDR1 MNHEY, CDR2 SVGEGT. V lost 2 bases and J 7 bases, leaving 11 bases between the germline ends. The CDR3 loop spans 13 amino acids. CDR3 nucleotide sequence: TGTGCCAGCAGTTACACCGGGGTCGGTGGCTACACCTTC. Amino acids: CASSYTGVGGYTF.

This clonotype was detected ten times or more. This chain uses TRBV7-9 with TRBJ2-7; no firm D call. Germline assignment: CDR1 SEHNR and CDR2 FQNEAQ (reference sequence). The CDR3 sequence is 15 residues long. V lost 4 bases to trimming and J lost 1 base, with 14 bases between them. The chain's CDR3 is CASSSPPTESYEQYF. CDR3 DNA sequence: TGTGCCAGCAGCTCACCCCCTACAGAGTCCTACGAGCAGTACTTC.

This clonotype appeared many times. Here the CDR3 reads CASSFRGQGSYEQYF. As DNA, the CDR3 is TGTGCCAGCAGTTTTCGGGGACAGGGGTCATACGAGCAGTACTTC. The rearrangement uses TRBV27 and TRBJ2-7; 10 nucleotides align to TRBD1. The CDR3 consists of 15 residues. Trimming cost V 3 bases and J 4 bases; bases outside gene matches: 6. Germline CDR1 MNHEY, CDR2 SMNVEV (reference sequence).